This T cell receptor (beta chain) was recovered during a study of early T cells in non-severe SARS-CoV-2 infection. Looking at the study overall: Sequencing of bulk RNA from unsorted whole blood was done, without chain pairing.

Molecules of cDNA were individually given unique molecular identifiers that were attached to them. TCRdb redid the calling of the 5' RACE reads with MiXCR, one entry per CDR3 protein. The sample yields 55,000 to 80,000 distinct CDR3 sequences, approximately 12% seen once. This clonotype was observed at least ten times. The ends lost 3 bases at V and 0 bases at J; junction bases unmatched: 3. The CDR3 spans 14 residues. Looked up from germline, CDR1 is SGHRS and CDR2 is YFSETQ. What was sequenced was whole blood. J is TRBJ2-7 and V is TRBV5-1, with TRBD1 identical over 7 bases. This TCR was sampled from an adult who was a healthcare worker with PCR-confirmed SARS-CoV-2 infection or an uninfected control (not recorded which). CDR3 in DNA: TGCGCCAGCAGCTCTGGGACAGTCTCCTACGAGCAGTACTTC. Translated, it gives CASSSGTVSYEQYF. Drawing the rest from reference TRBV5-1 and TRBJ2-7, the complete variable domain is KAGVTQTPRYLIKTRGQQVTLSCSPISGHRSVSWYQQTPGQGLQFLFEYFSETQRNKGNFPGRFSGRQFSNSRSEMNVSTLELGDSALYLCASSSGTVSYEQYFGPGTRLTVT.